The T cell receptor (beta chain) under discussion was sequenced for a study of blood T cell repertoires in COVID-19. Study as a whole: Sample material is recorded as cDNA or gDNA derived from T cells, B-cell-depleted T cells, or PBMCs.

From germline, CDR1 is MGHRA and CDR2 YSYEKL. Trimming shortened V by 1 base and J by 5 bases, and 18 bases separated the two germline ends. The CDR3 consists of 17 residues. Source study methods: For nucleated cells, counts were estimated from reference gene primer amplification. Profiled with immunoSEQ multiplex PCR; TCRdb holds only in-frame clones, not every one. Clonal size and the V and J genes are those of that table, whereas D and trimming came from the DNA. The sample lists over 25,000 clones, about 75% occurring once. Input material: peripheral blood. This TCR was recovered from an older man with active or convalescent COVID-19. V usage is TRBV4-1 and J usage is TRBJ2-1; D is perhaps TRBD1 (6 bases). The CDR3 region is CASSQGLGRTDNNEQFF. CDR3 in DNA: TGCGCCAGCAGCCAAGGATTAGGTAGGACAGATAACAATGAGCAGTTCTTC.